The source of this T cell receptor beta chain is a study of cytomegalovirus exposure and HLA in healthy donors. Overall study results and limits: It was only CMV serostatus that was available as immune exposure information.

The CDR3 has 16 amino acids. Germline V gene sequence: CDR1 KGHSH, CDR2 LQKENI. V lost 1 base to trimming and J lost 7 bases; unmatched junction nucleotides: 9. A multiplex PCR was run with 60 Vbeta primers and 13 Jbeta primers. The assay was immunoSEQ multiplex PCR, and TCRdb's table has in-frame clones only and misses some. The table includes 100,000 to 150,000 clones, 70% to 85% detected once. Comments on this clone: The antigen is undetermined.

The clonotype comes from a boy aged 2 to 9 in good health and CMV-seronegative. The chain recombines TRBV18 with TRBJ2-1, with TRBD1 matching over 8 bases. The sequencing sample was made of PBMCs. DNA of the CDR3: TGTGCCAGCTCACCACGAAGGACAGGGAAGGGGAATGAGCAGTTCTTC. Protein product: CASSPRRTGKGNEQFF.